The 16 T cell receptor beta chains given below trace back to one sample, sequenced in a study of tumor and adjacent non-tumor tissue in lung cancer. RNA was extracted from bulk tissue without any cell sorting. Three rounds of nested PCR, following a modified ARM-PCR protocol, produced the TCRbeta library. TCRdb reprocessed the multiplex PCR reads with MiXCR, giving one entry per CDR3 protein. The data show approximately 110,000 distinct CDR3 sequences, more than 70% seen once. The sequencing sample was made of lung tumor tissue. These receptor sequences come from a woman aged 60-70 years with non-small cell lung cancer.

The CDR3 region has the DNA TGTGCCATCAGCACCTCAGCCGGACTAGTGCGACACGAGCAGTACTTC. This codes for CAISTSAGLVRHEQYF. The chain is built from TRBV12-3 or TRBV12-4 and TRBJ2-7, with 7 bases fitting TRBD2. The CDR3 contains 16 residues. V gave up 10 bases and J gave up 5 bases; unmatched junction bases: 20.

For this clonotype: Its ends do not fully match the called genes, so a read error is possible. The chain employs TRBV20-1 and TRBJ1-1, with D possibly being TRBD1 (5 bases). The CDR3 runs to 15 residues. Germline-derived CDR1 and CDR2 are DFQATT and SNEGSKA (reference sequence). The CDR3 nucleotides read TGCAATGCTAGAGATTTCAGGGCCTCGAACACTGAAACTTTCTTT. This encodes CNARDFRASNTETFF.

In the case of this clonotype: The junction departs from germline at one end; a sequencing error may be responsible. The V gene is TRBV11-3, the J gene TRBJ2-1; 11 bases agree with TRBD2. This CDR3 region has 17 residues. Germline loops: CDR1 SGHNT, CDR2 YENEEA. This CDR3 reads CASILELTSGSHNVHFF. As DNA, the CDR3 is TGTGCCAGCATCTTAGAGTTAACTAGCGGGAGCCACAATGTGCACTTCTTC.

To note about this clonotype: One end of the junction is discordant with germline, which a read error may explain. The chain carries TRBV6-5 and TRBJ1-2; D may be TRBD1 (5 bases). The CDR3 totals 14 residues. Per the germline V gene, CDR1 is MNHEY and CDR2 is SVGAGI. The CDR3 bases are TGTGCCTGCAGTTACCGGGGACGTAATTATGGCTACACCTTC. It encodes CACSYRGRNYGYTF.

A word on this clonotype: Sequence at one end of the junction differs from germline and may be a read error. The genes are TRBV11-3 and TRBJ2-5; D may be TRBD1 or TRBD2 (5 bases each). The CDR3 totals 15 residues. Germline V gene data show CDR1 as SGHNT and CDR2 as YENEEA. The CDR3 DNA is TGTGCCTGCAGCCTCGTGGGGTACGTAGGGGAGACCCACTACTTC. Amino acid sequence: CACSLVGYVGETHYF.

With regard to this clonotype: A much larger clone sits a single nucleotide away, making a read error possible. The CDR3, as DNA: TGTGCCAGCAATACTGGACAGGTTCTAAATCAGCCCCAGTATTTT. It is translated as CASNTGQVLNQPQYF. The J gene is TRBJ1-5, the V gene TRBV6-1, with 7 bases matching TRBD1. The DNA end is more similar to TRBJ2-3, so the J call may be wrong. Germline V gene lookup returns CDR1 MNHNS and CDR2 SASEGT. CDR3 length: 15 residues.

In regard to this clonotype: A much larger clone lies one base from this, so it may be a read error. The V and J genes are TRBV12-3 or TRBV12-4 and TRBJ1-2; D not certain. The CDR3 has 12 residues. CDR3 DNA: TGTGCCAGCAGCCTGGGAGGTCGTGGCCACACCTTC. Its translation: CASSLGGRGHTF.

The rearrangement uses TRBV11-3 and TRBJ2-1, with D possibly matching TRBD2 (5 bases). Trimming left V 7 bases short and J 1 base short, with 8 bases between. Germline V gene sequence: CDR1 SGHNT, CDR2 YENEEA. There are 13 residues in the CDR3. Written as DNA, the CDR3 is TGTGCCAGCATGGAGGCGTCCTACAATGAGCAGTTCTTC. Its protein is CASMEASYNEQFF.

Details on this clonotype: At one end, the junction sequence differs from germline, possibly due to a read error. This chain links TRBV11-3 with TRBJ2-7; 9 nucleotides line up with TRBD1. This CDR3 region has 17 residues. CDR1 is SGHNT, CDR2 YENEEA, per germline. CDR3 nucleotide sequence: TGTGCTAGCAGCTTGGGACAGGGAAACTATAAGGGGTACGGGCAGTACTTC. Its protein product is CASSLGQGNYKGYGQYF.

About this clonotype itself: This could be a read error, since a much larger clone is one nucleotide away. This chain joins TRBV12-3 or TRBV12-4 and TRBJ1-5, with D possibly matching TRBD1 (6 bases). This CDR3 spans 16 amino acids. CDR3 protein: CAGSLGEQGGYQPQHF. The CDR3 DNA sequence: TGTGCCGGCAGTTTAGGCGAACAGGGAGGGTATCAGCCCCAGCATTTT.

CDR3 amino acids: CSASAQTSGETQYF. The CDR3 region has the DNA TGCAGTGCTAGTGCCCAGACTAGCGGAGAGACCCAGTACTTC. The chain carries TRBV20-1 and TRBJ2-5; the match to TRBD2 covers 9 bases. The CDR3 has 14 amino acids. V trimming: 3 bases; J trimming: 4 bases; junction bases outside the gene matches: 6. The germline gives CDR1 DFQATT, CDR2 SNEGSKA (reference sequence).

In regard to this clonotype: With a much larger clone just one base away, this may be a read error. The genes are TRBV7-9 and TRBJ1-6; D gene uncertain. The CDR3 is 14 amino acids. The V end was cut by 1 base, the J end by 9 bases, with 10 bases between. Germline lookup yields CDR1 SEHNR and CDR2 FQNEAQ (reference sequence). Here the CDR3 DNA reads TGTGCCAGCAGCTTAGACGACTATGTTTCACCCCTCCACTTT. Amino acid sequence: CASSLDDYVSPLHF.

Details on this clonotype: A much larger clone differs by one base, so this may be a read error. The CDR3 does not end in the conserved phenylalanine or tryptophan, so this is likely a read error. The chain couples TRBV5-6 to TRBJ2-4; perhaps TRBD1 as D (5 bases). The CDR3 sequence is 11 residues long. Trimming shortened V by 7 bases and J by 9 bases, and 11 bases separated the two germline ends. Germline V lookup: CDR1 SGHDT, CDR2 YYEEEE. CDR3 residues: CASASQGIQYL. As DNA, the CDR3 is TGTGCCAGCGCCAGTCAGGGCATTCAGTACTTA.

Of note for this clonotype: A much larger clone lies one base from this, so it may be a read error. The chain joins TRBV5-5 to TRBJ1-1; D is ambiguous. The CDR3 extends over 15 amino acids. Germline-derived CDR1 and CDR2 are SGHKS and YYEKEE (reference sequence). CDR3 amino acids: CTSSFNPMANTEAFF. The CDR3, as DNA: TGTACCAGCAGCTTCAACCCGATGGCCAACACTGAAGCTTTCTTT.

With respect to this clonotype: One junction end disagrees with the germline gene, perhaps due to a read error. The chain joins TRBV20-1 to TRBJ1-2; D is perhaps TRBD1 (5 bases). The CDR3 length is 13 residues. CDR1 is DFQATT and CDR2 is SNEGSKA in the germline V gene (reference sequence). The CDR3 loop reads CSARGEGARGYSF. The CDR3 coding sequence is TGCAGTGCGCGGGGGGAGGGTGCACGCGGCTACTCCTTC.

Of note for this clonotype: At one end the junction does not follow the germline gene, possibly because of a read error. The rearrangement links TRBV5-6 to TRBJ2-2, with 12 bases that match TRBD2. The CDR3 spans 18 residues. Looked up from germline, CDR1 is SGHDT and CDR2 is YYEEEE. Here the CDR3 reads CTSSRRTSGIPNTGELFF. The CDR3 DNA is TGCACCAGCAGCCGAAGGACTAGCGGGATCCCGAACACCGGGGAGCTGTTTTTT.